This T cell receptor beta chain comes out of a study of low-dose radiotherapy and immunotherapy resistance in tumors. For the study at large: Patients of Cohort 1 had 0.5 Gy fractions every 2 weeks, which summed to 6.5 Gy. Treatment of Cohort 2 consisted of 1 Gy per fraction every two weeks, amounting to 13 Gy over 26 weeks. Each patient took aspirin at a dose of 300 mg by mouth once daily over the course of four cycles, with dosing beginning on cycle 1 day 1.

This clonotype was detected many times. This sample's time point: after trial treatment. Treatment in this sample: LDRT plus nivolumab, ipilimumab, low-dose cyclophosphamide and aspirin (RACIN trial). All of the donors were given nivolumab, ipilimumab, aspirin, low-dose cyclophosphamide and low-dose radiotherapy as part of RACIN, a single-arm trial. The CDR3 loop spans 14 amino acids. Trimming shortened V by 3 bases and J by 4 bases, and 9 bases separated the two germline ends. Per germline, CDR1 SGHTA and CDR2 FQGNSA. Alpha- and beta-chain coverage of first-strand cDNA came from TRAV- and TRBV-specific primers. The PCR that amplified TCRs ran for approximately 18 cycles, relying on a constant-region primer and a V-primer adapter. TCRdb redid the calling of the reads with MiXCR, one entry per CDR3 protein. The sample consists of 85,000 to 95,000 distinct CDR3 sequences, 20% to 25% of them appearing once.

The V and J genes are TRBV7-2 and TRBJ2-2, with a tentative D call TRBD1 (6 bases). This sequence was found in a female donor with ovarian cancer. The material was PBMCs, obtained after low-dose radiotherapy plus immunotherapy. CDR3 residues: CASSFRGSTGELFF. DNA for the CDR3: TGTGCCAGCAGCTTCAGGGGAAGCACCGGGGAGCTGTTTTTT.